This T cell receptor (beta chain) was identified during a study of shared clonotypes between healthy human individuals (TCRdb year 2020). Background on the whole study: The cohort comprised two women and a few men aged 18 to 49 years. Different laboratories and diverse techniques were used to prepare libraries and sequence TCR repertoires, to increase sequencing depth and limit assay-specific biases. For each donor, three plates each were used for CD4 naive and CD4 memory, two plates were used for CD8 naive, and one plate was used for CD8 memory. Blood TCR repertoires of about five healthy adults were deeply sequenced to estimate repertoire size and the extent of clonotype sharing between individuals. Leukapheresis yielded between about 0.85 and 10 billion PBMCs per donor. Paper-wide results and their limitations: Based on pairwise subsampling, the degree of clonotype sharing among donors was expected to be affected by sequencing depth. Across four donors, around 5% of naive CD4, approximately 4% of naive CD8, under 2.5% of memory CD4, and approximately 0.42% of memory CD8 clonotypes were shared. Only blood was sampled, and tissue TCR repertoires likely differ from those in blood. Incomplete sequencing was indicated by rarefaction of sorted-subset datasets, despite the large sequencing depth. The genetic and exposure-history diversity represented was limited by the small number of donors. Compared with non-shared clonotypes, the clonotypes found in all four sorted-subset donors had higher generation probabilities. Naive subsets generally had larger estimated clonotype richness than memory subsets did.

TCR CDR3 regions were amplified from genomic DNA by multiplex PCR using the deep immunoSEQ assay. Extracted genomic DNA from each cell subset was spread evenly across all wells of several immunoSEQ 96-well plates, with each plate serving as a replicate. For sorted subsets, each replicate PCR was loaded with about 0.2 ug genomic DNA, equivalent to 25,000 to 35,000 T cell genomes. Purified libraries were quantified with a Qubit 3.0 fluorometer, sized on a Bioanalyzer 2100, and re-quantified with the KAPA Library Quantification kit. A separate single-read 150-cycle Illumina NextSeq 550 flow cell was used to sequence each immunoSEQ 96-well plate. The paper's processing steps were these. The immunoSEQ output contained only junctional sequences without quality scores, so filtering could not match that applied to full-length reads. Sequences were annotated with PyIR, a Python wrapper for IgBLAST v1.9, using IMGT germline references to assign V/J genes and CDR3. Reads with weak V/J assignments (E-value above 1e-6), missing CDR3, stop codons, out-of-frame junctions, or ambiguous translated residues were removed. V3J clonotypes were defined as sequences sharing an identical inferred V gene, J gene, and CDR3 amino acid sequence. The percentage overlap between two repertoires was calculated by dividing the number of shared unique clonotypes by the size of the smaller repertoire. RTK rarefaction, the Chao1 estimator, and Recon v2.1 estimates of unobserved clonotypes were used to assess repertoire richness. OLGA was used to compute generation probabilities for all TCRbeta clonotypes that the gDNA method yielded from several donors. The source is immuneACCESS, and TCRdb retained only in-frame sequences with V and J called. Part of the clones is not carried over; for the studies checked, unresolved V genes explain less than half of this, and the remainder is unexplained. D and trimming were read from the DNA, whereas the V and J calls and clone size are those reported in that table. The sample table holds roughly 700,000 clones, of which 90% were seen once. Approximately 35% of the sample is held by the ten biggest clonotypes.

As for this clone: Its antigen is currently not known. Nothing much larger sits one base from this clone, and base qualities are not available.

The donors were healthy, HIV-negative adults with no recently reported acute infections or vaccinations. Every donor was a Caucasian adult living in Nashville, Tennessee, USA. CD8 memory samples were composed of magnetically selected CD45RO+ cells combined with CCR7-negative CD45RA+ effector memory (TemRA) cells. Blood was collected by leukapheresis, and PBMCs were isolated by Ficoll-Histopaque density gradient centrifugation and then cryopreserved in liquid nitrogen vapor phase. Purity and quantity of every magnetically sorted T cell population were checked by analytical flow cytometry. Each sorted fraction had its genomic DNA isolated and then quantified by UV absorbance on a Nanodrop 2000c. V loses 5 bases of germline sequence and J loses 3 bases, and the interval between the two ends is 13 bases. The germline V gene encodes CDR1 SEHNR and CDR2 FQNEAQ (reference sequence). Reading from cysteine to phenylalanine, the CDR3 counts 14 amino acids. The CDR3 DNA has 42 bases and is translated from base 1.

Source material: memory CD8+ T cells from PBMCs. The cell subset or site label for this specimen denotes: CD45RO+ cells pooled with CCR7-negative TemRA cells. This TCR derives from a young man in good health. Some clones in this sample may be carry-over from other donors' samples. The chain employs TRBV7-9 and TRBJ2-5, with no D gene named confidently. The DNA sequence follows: TGTGCCAGCAGCCCGCAGGTGTGGGAAGAGACCCAGTACTTC. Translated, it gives CASSPQVWEETQYF. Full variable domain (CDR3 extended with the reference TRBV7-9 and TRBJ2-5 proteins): DTGVSQNPRHKITKRGQNVTFRCDPISEHNRLYWYRQTLGQGPEFLTYFQNEAQLEKSRLLSDRFSAERPKGSFSTLEIQRTEQGDSAMYLCASSPQVWEETQYFGPGTRLLVL.